Below are 8 T cell receptor beta chains sequenced from a single sample in a study of CD8 T cells in ankylosing spondylitis. Overall study results and limits: A motif in TCR beta, a set of roughly eight highly homologous variants, appeared characteristic of ankylosing spondylitis blood.

One entry per CDR3 protein, called by TCRdb with MiXCR from the 5' RACE reads. This sample yields roughly 700,000 distinct CDR3 sequences, of which 15% to 20% are seen a single time; around 19% belongs to the top ten. No antigen is known for these receptors. The source material was blood, either unsorted or a sorted T cell fraction (not recorded which). These receptors were collected from a male donor with ankylosing spondylitis.

The chain links TRBV20-1 to TRBJ2-7, with D tentatively TRBD1 (6 bases). Germline CDR1 and CDR2: DFQATT and SNEGSKA (reference sequence). This CDR3 comprises 12 residues. Trimming took 6 bases from V and 6 from J, leaving 15 bases between them. The DNA for the CDR3 is TGCAGTGCCTCGGACAGCCCATCCGAGCAGTACTTC. Its translation is CSASDSPSEQYF.

The chain employs TRBV13 and TRBJ1-6, with TRBD1 identical over 8 bases. After removal of 7 bases from V and 0 bases from J, the junction contained 8 bases not matched to a gene. There are 17 residues in the CDR3. The germline CDR1 and CDR2 sequences are PRHDT and FYEKMQ (reference sequence). This CDR3 is CASKRHRGSSYNSPLHF. The CDR3, as DNA: TGTGCCAGCAAAAGACACAGGGGGAGCTCCTATAATTCACCCCTCCACTTT.

V usage is TRBV20-1 and J usage is TRBJ2-7; 7 nucleotides agree with TRBD2. The CDR3 has 15 amino acids. CDR1 is DFQATT, CDR2 SNEGSKA, per germline (reference sequence). Trimming took 1 base from V and 0 from J; bases not matched to a gene: 6. The CDR3 bases are TGCAGTGCTAGAGTCGCTAGCGGAAGCTCCTACGAGCAGTACTTC. As protein: CSARVASGSSYEQYF.

This chain links TRBV2 with TRBJ2-7; 9 bases align to TRBD1. From germline, CDR1 is SNHLY and CDR2 FYNNEI. CDR3 length equals 12 residues. V shed 11 bases, J shed 3 bases, and the junction held 5 bases outside the gene matches. The CDR3 region is CAGKTGGYEQYF. The CDR3, as DNA: TGTGCCGGAAAGACAGGGGGCTACGAGCAGTACTTC. Looking up the rest from reference TRBV2 and TRBJ2-7 gives the full variable domain: EPEVTQTPSHQVTQMGQEVILRCVPISNHLYFYWYRQILGQKVEFLVSFYNNEISEKSEIFDDQFSVERPDGSNFTLKIRSTKLEDSAMYFCAGKTGGYEQYFGPGTRLTVT.

This clonotype was detected only a few times. The rearrangement uses TRBV12-3 or TRBV12-4 and TRBJ1-4; no firm D call. There are 16 residues in the CDR3. V was clipped by 5 bases and J by 3 bases, with 16 bases between them. As DNA, the CDR3 is TGTGCCAGCAGTCCCTACTCAGCGGATGCTAATGAAAAACTGTTTTTT. Its protein is CASSPYSADANEKLFF.

This chain connects TRBV30 to TRBJ1-5; no firm D call. Germline V CDR1 and CDR2: GTSNPN, SVGIG (reference sequence). This CDR3 is 12 amino acids long. Deletions cut 1 base from V and 6 bases from J, with 7 bases between. Written as DNA, the CDR3 is TGTGCCTGGAGTGAGGGAAGTCAGCCCCAGCATTTT. It translates to CAWSEGSQPQHF.

This clonotype was seen a few times. The chain joins TRBV5-1 to TRBJ2-7; TRBD1 or TRBD2 may be the D gene (5 bases each). The CDR3 loop spans 13 amino acids. Trimming cost V 0 bases and J 7 bases, with 11 bases left between them. Germline CDR1 reads SGHRS; CDR2 reads YFSETQ. The DNA of the CDR3 is TGCGCCAGCAGCTTGGACGGGGCCGGTGAGCAGTACTTC. Residues: CASSLDGAGEQYF.

The chain couples TRBV12-3 or TRBV12-4 to TRBJ2-2; D ambiguous. The CDR3 sequence is 16 residues long. The V end lost 5 bases, the J end lost 6 bases, and 19 bases lay between the germline ends. The CDR3 loop reads CASSPGGTLGAGELFF. In DNA, the CDR3 is TGTGCCAGCAGTCCGGGCGGCACACTTGGCGCCGGGGAGCTGTTTTTT.